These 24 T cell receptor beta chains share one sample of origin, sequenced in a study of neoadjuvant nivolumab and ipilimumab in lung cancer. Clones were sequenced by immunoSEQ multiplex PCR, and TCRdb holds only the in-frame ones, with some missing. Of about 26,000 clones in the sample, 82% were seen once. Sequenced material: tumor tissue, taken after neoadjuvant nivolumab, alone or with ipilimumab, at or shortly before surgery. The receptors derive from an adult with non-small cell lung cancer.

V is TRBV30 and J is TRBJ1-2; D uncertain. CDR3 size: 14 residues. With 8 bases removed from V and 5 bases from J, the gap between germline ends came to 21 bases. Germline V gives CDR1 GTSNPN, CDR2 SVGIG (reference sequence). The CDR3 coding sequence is TGTGCCAGCACAGCGGCGGGAGAGGATTATGGCTACACCTTC. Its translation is CASTAAGEDYGYTF.

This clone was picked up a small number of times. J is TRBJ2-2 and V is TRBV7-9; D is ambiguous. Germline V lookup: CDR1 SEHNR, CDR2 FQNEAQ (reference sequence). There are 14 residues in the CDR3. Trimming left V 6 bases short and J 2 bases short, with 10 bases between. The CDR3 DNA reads TGTGCCAGCAGGGATAGACCCAACACCGGGGAGCTGTTTTTT. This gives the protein CASRDRPNTGELFF.

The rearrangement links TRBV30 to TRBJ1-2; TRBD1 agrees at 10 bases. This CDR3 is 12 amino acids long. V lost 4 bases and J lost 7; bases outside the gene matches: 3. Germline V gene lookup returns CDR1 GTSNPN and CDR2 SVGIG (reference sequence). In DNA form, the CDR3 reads TGTGCCTGGACCGGGACAGGGGTTGGCTACACCTTC. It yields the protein CAWTGTGVGYTF.

CDR3 sequence (DNA): TGTGCCAGTGGAGGGGCAGGTGGGCAGTTCTTC. It yields the protein CASGGAGGQFF. J is TRBJ2-1 and V is TRBV19; D perhaps matches TRBD2 (6 bases). Germline values: CDR1 LNHDA, CDR2 SQIVND (reference sequence). CDR3 length equals 11 residues. Between the trimmed V and J ends, which lost 8 bases and 12 bases, there was a span of 14 bases.

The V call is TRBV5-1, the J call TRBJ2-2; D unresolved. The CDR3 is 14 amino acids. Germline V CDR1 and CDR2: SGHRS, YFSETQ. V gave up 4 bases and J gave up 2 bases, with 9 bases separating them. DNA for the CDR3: TGCGCCAGCAGCGCTGCTAGAAACACCGGGGAGCTGTTTTTT. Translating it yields CASSAARNTGELFF.

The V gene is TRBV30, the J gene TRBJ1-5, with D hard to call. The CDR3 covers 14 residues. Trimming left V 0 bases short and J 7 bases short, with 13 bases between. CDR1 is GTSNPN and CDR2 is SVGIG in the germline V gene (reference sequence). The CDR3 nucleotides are TGTGCCTGGAGTGTATTAACGGACGGACAGCCCCAGCATTTT. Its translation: CAWSVLTDGQPQHF.

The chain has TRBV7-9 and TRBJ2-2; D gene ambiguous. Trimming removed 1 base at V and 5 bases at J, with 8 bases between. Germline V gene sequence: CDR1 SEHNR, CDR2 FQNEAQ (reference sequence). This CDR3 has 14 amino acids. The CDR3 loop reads CASSLDGVTGELFF. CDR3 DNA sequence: TGTGCCAGCAGCTTAGATGGCGTTACCGGGGAGCTGTTTTTT.

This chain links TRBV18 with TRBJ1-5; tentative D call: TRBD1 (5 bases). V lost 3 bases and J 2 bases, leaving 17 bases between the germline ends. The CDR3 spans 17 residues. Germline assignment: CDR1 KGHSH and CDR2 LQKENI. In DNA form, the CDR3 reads TGTGCCAGCTCACCCCCCCCAGGGAAATGGGGCAATCAGCCCCAGCATTTT. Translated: CASSPPPGKWGNQPQHF.

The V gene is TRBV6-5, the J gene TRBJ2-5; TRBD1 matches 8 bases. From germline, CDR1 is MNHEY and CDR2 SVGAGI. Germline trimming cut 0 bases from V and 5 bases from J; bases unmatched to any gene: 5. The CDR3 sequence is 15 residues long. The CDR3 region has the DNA TGTGCCAGCAGTTACTCCTCAGGGGGCCGGGAGACCCAGTACTTC. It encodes CASSYSSGGRETQYF.

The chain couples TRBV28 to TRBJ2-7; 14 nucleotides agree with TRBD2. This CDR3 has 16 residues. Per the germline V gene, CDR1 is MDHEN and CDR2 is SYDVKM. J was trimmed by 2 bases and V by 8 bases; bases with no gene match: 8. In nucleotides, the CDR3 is TGTGCCAGCCACCCCCCGGGACTAGCGGGGGCCTACGAGCAGTACTTC. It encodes CASHPPGLAGAYEQYF.

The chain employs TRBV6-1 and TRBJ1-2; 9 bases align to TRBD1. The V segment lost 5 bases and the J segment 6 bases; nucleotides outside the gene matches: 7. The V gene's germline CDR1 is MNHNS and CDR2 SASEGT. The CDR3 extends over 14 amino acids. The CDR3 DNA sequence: TGTGCCAGCAGTCCACAGGGGGCGCAGGATGGCTACACCTTC. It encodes CASSPQGAQDGYTF.

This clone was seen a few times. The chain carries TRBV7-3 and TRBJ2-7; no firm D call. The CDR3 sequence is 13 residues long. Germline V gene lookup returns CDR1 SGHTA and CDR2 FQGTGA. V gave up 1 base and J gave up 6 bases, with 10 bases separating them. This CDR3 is CASSLMGMSEQYF. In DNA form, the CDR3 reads TGTGCCAGCAGCTTAATGGGGATGAGCGAGCAGTACTTC.

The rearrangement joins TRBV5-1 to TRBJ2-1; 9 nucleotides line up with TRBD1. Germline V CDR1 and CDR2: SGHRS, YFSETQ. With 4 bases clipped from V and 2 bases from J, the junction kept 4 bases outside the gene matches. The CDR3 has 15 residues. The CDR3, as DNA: TGCGCCAGCAGCCCCGGGGACAGGGCCTACAATGAGCAGTTCTTC. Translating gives CASSPGDRAYNEQFF. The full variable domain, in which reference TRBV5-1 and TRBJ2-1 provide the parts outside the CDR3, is KAGVTQTPRYLIKTRGQQVTLSCSPISGHRSVSWYQQTPGQGLQFLFEYFSETQRNKGNFPGRFSGRQFSNSRSEMNVSTLELGDSALYLCASSPGDRAYNEQFFGPGTRLTVL.

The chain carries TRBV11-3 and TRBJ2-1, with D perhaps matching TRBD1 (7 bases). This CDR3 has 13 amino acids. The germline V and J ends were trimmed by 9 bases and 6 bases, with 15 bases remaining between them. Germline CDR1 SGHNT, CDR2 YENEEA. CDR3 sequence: CASTPGGSNEQFF. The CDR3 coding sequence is TGTGCCAGTACGCCAGGGGGGAGCAATGAGCAGTTCTTC.

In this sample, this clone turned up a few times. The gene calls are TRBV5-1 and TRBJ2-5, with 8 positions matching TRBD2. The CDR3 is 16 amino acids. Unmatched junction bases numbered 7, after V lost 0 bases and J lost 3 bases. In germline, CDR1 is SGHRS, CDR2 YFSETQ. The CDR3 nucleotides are TGCGCCAGCAGCTTGGGAGGAGCGGGAGTAGAAGAGACCCAGTACTTC. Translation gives CASSLGGAGVEETQYF.

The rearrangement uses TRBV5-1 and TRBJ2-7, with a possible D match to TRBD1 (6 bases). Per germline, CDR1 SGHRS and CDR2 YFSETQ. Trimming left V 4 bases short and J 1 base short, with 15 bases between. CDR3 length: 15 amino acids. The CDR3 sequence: CASSRGTGSSYEQYF. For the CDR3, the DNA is TGCGCCAGCAGCCGAGGAACAGGGAGTTCCTACGAGCAGTACTTC.

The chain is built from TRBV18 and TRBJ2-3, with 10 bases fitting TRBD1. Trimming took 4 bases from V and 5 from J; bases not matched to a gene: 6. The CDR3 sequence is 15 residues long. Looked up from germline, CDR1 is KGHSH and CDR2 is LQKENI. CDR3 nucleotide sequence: TGTGCCAGCTCACGGACCGGGACAGGGGTAGATACGCAGTATTTT. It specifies CASSRTGTGVDTQYF. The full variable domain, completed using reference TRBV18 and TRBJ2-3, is NAGVMQNPRHLVRRRGQEARLRCSPMKGHSHVYWYRQLPEEGLKFMVYLQKENIIDESGMPKERFSAEFPKEGPSILRIQQVVRGDSAAYFCASSRTGTGVDTQYFGPGTRLTVL.

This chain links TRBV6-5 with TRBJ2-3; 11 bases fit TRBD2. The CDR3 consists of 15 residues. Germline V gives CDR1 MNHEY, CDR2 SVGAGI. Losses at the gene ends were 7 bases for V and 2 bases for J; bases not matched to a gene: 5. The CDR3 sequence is CASKLAGGNTDTQYF. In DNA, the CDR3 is TGTGCCAGCAAATTAGCGGGAGGGAACACAGATACGCAGTATTTT.

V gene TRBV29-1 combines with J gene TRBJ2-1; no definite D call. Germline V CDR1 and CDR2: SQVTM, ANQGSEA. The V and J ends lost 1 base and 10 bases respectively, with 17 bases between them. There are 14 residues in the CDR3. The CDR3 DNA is TGCAGCGTTGAAGGTAGTGGCGGCCCATGGGAGCAGTTCTTC. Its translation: CSVEGSGGPWEQFF.

CDR3 coding DNA: TGTGCCACCAGCAAAATTGGGACAGTGAACACTGAAGCTTTCTTT. Translation: CATSKIGTVNTEAFF. V gene TRBV15 combines with J gene TRBJ1-1; 7 nucleotides align to TRBD1. This CDR3 is 15 amino acids long. Germline CDR1 is LNHNV and CDR2 is YYDKDF (reference sequence). The V and J ends lost 4 bases and 0 bases, in that order; junction bases with no gene match: 5.

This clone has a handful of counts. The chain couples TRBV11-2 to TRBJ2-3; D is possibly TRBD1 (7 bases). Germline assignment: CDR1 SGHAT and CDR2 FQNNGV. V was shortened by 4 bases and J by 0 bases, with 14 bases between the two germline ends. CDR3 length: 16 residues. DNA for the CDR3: TGTGCCAGCAGCTGGGGGGACAGAATTAGCACAGATACGCAGTATTTT. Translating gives CASSWGDRISTDTQYF. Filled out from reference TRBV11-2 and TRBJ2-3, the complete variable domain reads EAGVAQSPRYKIIEKRQSVAFWCNPISGHATLYWYQQILGQGPKLLIQFQNNGVVDDSQLPKDRFSAERLKGVDSTLKIQPAKLEDSAVYLCASSWGDRISTDTQYFGPGTRLTVL.

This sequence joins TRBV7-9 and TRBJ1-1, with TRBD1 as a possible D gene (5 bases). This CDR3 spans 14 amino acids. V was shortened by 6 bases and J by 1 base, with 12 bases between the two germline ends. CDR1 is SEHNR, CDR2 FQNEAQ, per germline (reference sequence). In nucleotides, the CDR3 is TGTGCCAGCAGACCGCCCGGGACGAACACTGAAGCTTTCTTT. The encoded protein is CASRPPGTNTEAFF.

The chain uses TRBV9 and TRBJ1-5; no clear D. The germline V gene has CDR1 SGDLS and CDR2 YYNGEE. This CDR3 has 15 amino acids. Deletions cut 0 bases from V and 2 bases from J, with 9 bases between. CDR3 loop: CASSVDSLGNQPQHF. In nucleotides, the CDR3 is TGTGCCAGCAGCGTAGACAGCCTCGGCAATCAGCCCCAGCATTTT.

The chain's CDR3 is CASSLDQSGTEAFF. CDR3 DNA: TGTGCCAGCAGCTTAGATCAGAGCGGCACTGAAGCTTTCTTT. The chain combines TRBV11-2 with TRBJ1-1, with no clear D. This CDR3 comprises 14 residues. Per the germline V gene, CDR1 is SGHAT and CDR2 is FQNNGV. V was cut by 0 bases and J by 4 bases, with 9 bases left in between.